Below, 12 T cell receptor beta chains from the same sample are listed, as sequenced in a study of CXCR3-negative and CXCR3-positive naive CD8 T cells. All TRB cDNA libraries came from 5' RACE performed with UMI labels. TCRdb reprocessed the 5' RACE reads and stores each CDR3 protein as one record, lacking DNA. The sample holds about 62,000 distinct CDR3 sequences. Sequencing was done on a sample of naive CXCR3- CD8+ T cells from blood. Subset indicated: CD45RO-CCR7+CD27+CD95- naive CD8+ T cells lacking CXCR3 (TNR3-). Receptor source: a human donor in good health. Some clones in this sample may be carry-over from other donors' samples.

This chain joins TRBV5-5 and TRBJ1-5; TCRdb calls TRBD1, which cannot be checked without DNA. The CDR3 length is 17 residues. In germline, CDR1 is SGHKS, CDR2 YYEKEE (reference sequence). Here the CDR3 reads CASSLSVLDRGYQPQHF.

The chain is built from TRBV4-3 and TRBJ2-7. The germline CDR1 and CDR2 sequences are LGHNA and YSLEER. The CDR3 is 15 residues long. The CDR3 protein is CASSQARLGWDEQYF.

The V call is TRBV7-3, the J call TRBJ2-1; TCRdb's D call of TRBD2 is untestable without DNA. The CDR3 totals 15 residues. Germline V gene data show CDR1 as SGHTA and CDR2 as FQGTGA. Here the CDR3 reads CASSSSGGTHNEQFF.

The CDR3 loop is CASSSDFGEMNTGELFF. This chain links TRBV27 with TRBJ2-2; TCRdb gives TRBD2 as the D gene, but with no DNA this cannot be confirmed. This CDR3 contains 17 residues. CDR1 and CDR2 from the germline V gene are MNHEY and SMNVEV (reference sequence).

The V gene is TRBV23-1, the J gene TRBJ2-3; TCRdb returns TRBD1, unconfirmable since there is no DNA. TRBV23-1 belongs to the ORF category, with a function that is uncertain. CDR3 size: 13 residues. CDR3 loop: CASSPGQSDTQYF.

The chain is built from TRBV29-1 and TRBJ2-1; TCRdb's assignment of TRBD1 cannot be checked, as there is no DNA. Germline CDR1 is SQVTM and CDR2 is ANQGSEA. The CDR3 is 13 amino acids. The CDR3 sequence is CSVEVPTSNEQFF.

V and J are TRBV7-2 and TRBJ1-1; without DNA, the TCRdb call of TRBD1 cannot be checked. CDR1 and CDR2 from the germline V gene are SGHTA and FQGNSA. The CDR3 has 12 amino acids. CDR3 region: CASSLTGHEAFF.

J is TRBJ1-5 and V is TRBV20-1; TCRdb's D call, TRBD1, is unchecked because there is no DNA. CDR1 and CDR2 (germline): DFQATT, SNEGSKA (reference sequence). This CDR3 region has 14 residues. CDR3 region: CSAPPGPGAQPQHF.

V is TRBV7-6 and J is TRBJ2-3; checking the TCRdb D call of TRBD1 is not possible without DNA. The CDR3 covers 14 residues. The germline CDR1 and CDR2 sequences are SGHVS and FNYEAQ. The CDR3 here is CASSADSITDTQYF. The full variable domain, rest sourced from reference TRBV7-6 and TRBJ2-3, is GAGVSQSPRYKVTKRGQDVALRCDPISGHVSLYWYRQALGQGPEFLTYFNYEAQQDKSGLPNDRFSAERPEGSISTLTIQRTEQRDSAMYRCASSADSITDTQYFGPGTRLTVL.

The chain carries TRBV28 and TRBJ2-7; TCRdb selects TRBD2, and the lack of DNA leaves this call unchecked. This CDR3 is 13 amino acids long. From germline, CDR1 is MDHEN and CDR2 SYDVKM. This chain's CDR3 is CASSLRAGYEQYF.

The chain uses TRBV29-1 and TRBJ2-1. Per the germline V gene, CDR1 is SQVTM and CDR2 is ANQGSEA. CDR3 size: 12 residues. CDR3 sequence reads: CSVEDLAAEQFF.

The V gene is TRBV7-2, the J gene TRBJ2-3. This CDR3 has 16 residues. CDR1 is SGHTA, CDR2 FQGNSA, per germline. CDR3 region: CASSFWQFSSTDTQYF.